Sequencing of this TCR beta chain was carried out in a study of blood T cell repertoires in COVID-19. Under the authors' procedure: Amplifying reference gene primers gave estimates of nucleated cell counts. Sequencing was performed with immunoSEQ multiplex PCR; in TCRdb, only in-frame clones are kept and a portion is missing. V, J and clone size were drawn from that table, and D and trimming were deduced from the DNA. The sample shows 140,000 to 150,000 clones, about four fifths of them seen only once. The V gene lost 5 bases and the J gene lost 5 bases, with 13 bases spanning the gap. The CDR3 has 15 residues. Germline values: CDR1 LNHDA, CDR2 SQIVND (reference sequence). This clone is a singleton in its sample.

V gene TRBV19 combines with J gene TRBJ1-6, with D perhaps matching TRBD1 (5 bases). The source of this sequence is a human donor in a cohort sampled during active COVID-19. Sequencing used peripheral blood. CDR3 nucleotides: TGTGCCAGTAGTGAGTGGGGCAGTGATAATTCACCCCTCCACTTT. Translated: CASSEWGSDNSPLHF.